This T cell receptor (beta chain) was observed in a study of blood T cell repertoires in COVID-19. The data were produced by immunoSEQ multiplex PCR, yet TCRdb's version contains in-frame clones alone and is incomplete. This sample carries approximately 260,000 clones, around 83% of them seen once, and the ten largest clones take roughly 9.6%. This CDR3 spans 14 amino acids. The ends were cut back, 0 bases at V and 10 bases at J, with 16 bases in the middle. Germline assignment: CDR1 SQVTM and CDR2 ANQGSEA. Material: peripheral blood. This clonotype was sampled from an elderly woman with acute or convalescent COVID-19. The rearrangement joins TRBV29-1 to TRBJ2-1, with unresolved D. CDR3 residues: CSVEDQQTSREQFF. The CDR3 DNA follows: TGCAGCGTTGAAGATCAGCAGACCTCTAGGGAGCAGTTCTTC.